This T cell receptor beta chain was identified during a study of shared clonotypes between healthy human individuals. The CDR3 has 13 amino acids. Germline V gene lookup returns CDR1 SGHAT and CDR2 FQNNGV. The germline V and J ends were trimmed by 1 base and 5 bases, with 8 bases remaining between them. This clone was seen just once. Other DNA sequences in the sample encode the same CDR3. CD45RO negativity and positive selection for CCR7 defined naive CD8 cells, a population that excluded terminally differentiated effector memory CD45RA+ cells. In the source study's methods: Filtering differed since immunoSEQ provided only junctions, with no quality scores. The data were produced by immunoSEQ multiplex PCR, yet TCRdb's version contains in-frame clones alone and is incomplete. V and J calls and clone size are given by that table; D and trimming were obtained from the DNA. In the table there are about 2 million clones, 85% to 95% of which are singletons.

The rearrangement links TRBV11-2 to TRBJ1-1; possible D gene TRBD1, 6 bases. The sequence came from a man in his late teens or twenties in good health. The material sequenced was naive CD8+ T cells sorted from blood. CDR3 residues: CASSLGGATEAFF. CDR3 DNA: TGTGCCAGCAGCTTAGGGGGGGCTACTGAAGCTTTCTTT. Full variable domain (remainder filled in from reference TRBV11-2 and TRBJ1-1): EAGVAQSPRYKIIEKRQSVAFWCNPISGHATLYWYQQILGQGPKLLIQFQNNGVVDDSQLPKDRFSAERLKGVDSTLKIQPAKLEDSAVYLCASSLGGATEAFFGQGTRLTVV.